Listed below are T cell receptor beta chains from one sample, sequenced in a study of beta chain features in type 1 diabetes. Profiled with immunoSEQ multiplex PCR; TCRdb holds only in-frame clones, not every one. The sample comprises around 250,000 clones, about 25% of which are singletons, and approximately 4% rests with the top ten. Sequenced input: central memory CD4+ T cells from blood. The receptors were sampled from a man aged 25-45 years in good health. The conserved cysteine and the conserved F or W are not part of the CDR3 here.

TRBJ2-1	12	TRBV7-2	ASSLSRGGYEQF
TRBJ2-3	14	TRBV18	ASSTRAGESTDTQY
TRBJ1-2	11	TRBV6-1	ASTKGQGLGYT
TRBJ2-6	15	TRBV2	ASSLSGSLKGANVLT
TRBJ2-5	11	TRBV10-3	AIRGLDGETQY
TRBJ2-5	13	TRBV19	ASTPTSGGFRTQY
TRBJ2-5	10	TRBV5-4	ASSVSLETQY
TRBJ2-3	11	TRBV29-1	SVEETRTDTQY
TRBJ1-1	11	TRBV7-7	ASSLTGNTEAF
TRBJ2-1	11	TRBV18	ASSGGSYNEQF
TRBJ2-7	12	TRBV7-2	ASSLATGSYEQY
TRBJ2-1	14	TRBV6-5	ASSFEGSSSYNEQF
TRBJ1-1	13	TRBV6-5	ASSSSEITNTEAF
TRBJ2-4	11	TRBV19	ASSSIAKNIQY
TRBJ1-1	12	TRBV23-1	ALKVMVGDREAF
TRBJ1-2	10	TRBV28	ASVDSLYGYT
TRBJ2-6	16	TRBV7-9	ASSFAKPRISGANVLT
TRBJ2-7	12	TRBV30	AWSVTGTRYEQY
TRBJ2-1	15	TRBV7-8	ASSLVGTLSSYNEQF
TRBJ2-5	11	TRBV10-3	AINRDLQETQY
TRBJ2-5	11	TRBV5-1	ASSQGLEETQY
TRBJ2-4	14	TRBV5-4	ASSPSGSSAKNIQY
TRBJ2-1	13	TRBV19	ASSMYSGSLDEQF
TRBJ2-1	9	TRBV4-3	ASSQDSGQF
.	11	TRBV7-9	ASSSKGGGEQY
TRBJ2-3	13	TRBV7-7	ASSLGLAGTDTQY